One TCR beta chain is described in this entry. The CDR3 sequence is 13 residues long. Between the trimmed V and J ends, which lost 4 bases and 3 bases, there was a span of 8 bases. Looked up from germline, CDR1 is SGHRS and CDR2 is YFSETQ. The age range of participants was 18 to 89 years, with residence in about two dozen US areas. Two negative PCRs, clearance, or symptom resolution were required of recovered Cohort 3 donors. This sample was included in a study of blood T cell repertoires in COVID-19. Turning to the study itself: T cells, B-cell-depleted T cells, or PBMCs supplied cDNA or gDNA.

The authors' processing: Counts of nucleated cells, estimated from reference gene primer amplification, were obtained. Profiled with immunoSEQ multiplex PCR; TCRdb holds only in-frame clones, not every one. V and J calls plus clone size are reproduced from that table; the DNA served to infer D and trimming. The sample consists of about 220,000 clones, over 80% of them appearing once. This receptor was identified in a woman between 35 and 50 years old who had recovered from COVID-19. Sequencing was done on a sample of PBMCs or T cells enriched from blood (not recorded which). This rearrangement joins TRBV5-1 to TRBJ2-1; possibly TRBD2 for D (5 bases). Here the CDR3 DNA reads TGCGCCAGCAGCGAGGGAGTCTACAATGAGCAGTTCTTC. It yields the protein CASSEGVYNEQFF.